This T cell receptor beta chain was retrieved from a study of T-cell memory formation after mild COVID-19. TCRdb independently ran MiXCR on the 5' RACE reads; one entry per CDR3 protein. The sample has 280,000 or so distinct CDR3 sequences; approximately 7.6% are singletons. In germline, CDR1 is SEHNR, CDR2 FQNEAQ (reference sequence). The ends were cut back, 1 base at V and 6 bases at J, with 12 bases in the middle. The length of the CDR3 is 14 residues. This clonotype has only a few counts. The chain employs TRBV7-9 and TRBJ1-2, with unresolved D. Material: PBMCs or a T cell subset sorted from them (not recorded which). This sequence was found in a man aged 18 to 35 who had mild COVID-19 (a few samples of this study predate the infection). Cell type and time point are not known. The CDR3 protein is CASSLEDSYNGYTF. The CDR3 DNA reads as TGTGCCAGCAGCTTAGAGGACTCCTATAATGGCTACACCTTC.